Listed here are 16 T cell receptor beta chains from one sample, sequenced in a study of blood T cell repertoires in COVID-19. Assay used: immunoSEQ multiplex PCR; TCRdb lists only in-frame clones, some missing. The sample records fewer than 250,000 clones, 81% being singletons. The specimen was PBMCs or T cells enriched from blood (not recorded which). These receptors came from a woman between 45 and 60 years old with acute COVID-19.

CDR3 DNA sequence: TGTGCCAGCAGTTTATCCAGGACAGGGAGAAGGGAGAATCAGCCCCAGCATTTT. Amino acids: CASSLSRTGRRENQPQHF. The chain uses TRBV28 and TRBJ1-5; 8 positions agree with TRBD1. Germline assignment: CDR1 MDHEN and CDR2 SYDVKM. Germline trimming cut 1 base from V and 4 bases from J; bases unmatched to any gene: 12. The CDR3 loop spans 18 amino acids.

The rearrangement joins TRBV15 to TRBJ1-5; 9 bases align to TRBD1. The J segment lost 1 base and the V segment lost 1 base, leaving 11 bases of the junction unmatched. This CDR3 has 19 amino acids. From germline, CDR1 is LNHNV and CDR2 YYDKDF (reference sequence). The DNA of the CDR3 is TGTGCCACCAGCAGAGGCCGGGACAGGGTCCCCGGGAGCAATCAGCCCCAGCATTTT. Residues: CATSRGRDRVPGSNQPQHF. The full variable domain, rest sourced from reference TRBV15 and TRBJ1-5, is DAMVIQNPRYQVTQFGKPVTLSCSQTLNHNVMYWYQQKSSQAPKLLFHYYDKDFNNEADTPDNFQSRRPNTSFCFLDIRSPGLGDTAMYLCATSRGRDRVPGSNQPQHFGDGTRLSIL.

This clone was seen a handful of times. V usage is TRBV19 and J usage is TRBJ1-4; tentative D call: TRBD1 (6 bases). CDR3 size: 13 residues. The V end was cut by 5 bases, the J end by 4 bases, with 8 bases between. The germline gives CDR1 LNHDA, CDR2 SQIVND (reference sequence). The CDR3 sequence is CASSQQGNEKLFF. The CDR3 DNA sequence: TGTGCCAGTAGTCAACAGGGTAATGAAAAACTGTTTTTT.

The chain has TRBV6-4 and TRBJ2-3, with 9 bases aligning to TRBD1. CDR1 MRHNA and CDR2 SNTAGT come from the germline V gene. V shed 4 bases, J shed 7 bases, and the junction held 6 bases outside the gene matches. The CDR3 contains 14 residues. CDR3 nucleotide sequence: TGTGCCAGCAGTGGGGGGACAGGGCAAAATACGCAGTATTTT. It codes for CASSGGTGQNTQYF.

Details on this clone: The junction and the germline gene differ at one end; a read error may be behind it. CDR3 residues: CASRYPHGAF. The CDR3 nucleotides read TGTGCCAGCCGATATCCTCACGGTGCCTTC. The rearrangement links TRBV5-4 to TRBJ1-2, with D unresolved. The CDR3 totals 10 residues. Germline V gene sequence: CDR1 SGHNT, CDR2 YYREEE (reference sequence).

The V gene is TRBV5-6, the J gene TRBJ1-2; 11 bases match TRBD1. J lost 8 bases, V lost 4 bases, and 10 bases had no gene match. From germline, CDR1 is SGHDT and CDR2 YYEEEE. The CDR3 length is 15 residues. The CDR3 nucleotides read TGTGCCAGCAGCCAAGGGACAGGGGGTGCGTCGGGCTACACCTTC. This translates into CASSQGTGGASGYTF.

The chain links TRBV7-3 to TRBJ1-1; tentatively, D is TRBD1 (6 bases). V shed 1 base and J shed 0 bases, with 12 bases lying between them. Germline-derived CDR1 and CDR2 are SGHTA and FQGTGA. The CDR3 runs to 16 residues. In DNA, the CDR3 is TGTGCCAGCAGCTTAATGGGCCAGGGGATGAACACTGAAGCTTTCTTT. Protein product: CASSLMGQGMNTEAFF.

The rearrangement links TRBV18 to TRBJ1-1; D is undetermined. The germline V and J ends were trimmed by 4 bases and 3 bases, with 18 bases remaining between them. This CDR3 contains 16 residues. Germline-derived CDR1 and CDR2 are KGHSH and LQKENI. Written as DNA, the CDR3 is TGTGCCAGCTCACAGAGTTCGACCCGAACAGACACTGAAGCTTTCTTT. Its translation: CASSQSSTRTDTEAFF.

The rearrangement uses TRBV9 and TRBJ1-3, with 7 positions matching TRBD1. The length of the CDR3 is 16 residues. V lost 4 bases to trimming and J lost 2 bases; unmatched junction nucleotides: 9. Germline loops: CDR1 SGDLS, CDR2 YYNGEE. The CDR3 sequence is CASSPSQGSPGNTIYF. The CDR3 bases are TGTGCCAGCAGCCCTTCACAGGGGTCCCCTGGAAACACCATATATTTT.

The V call is TRBV2, the J call TRBJ2-1, with 10 positions matching TRBD2. The CDR3 sequence is 15 residues long. Germline V gene data show CDR1 as SNHLY and CDR2 as FYNNEI. Germline trimming cut 8 bases from V and 5 bases from J; bases unmatched to any gene: 9. The CDR3 spells CASARTSGPHNEQFF. The CDR3 region has the DNA TGTGCCAGCGCCCGGACTAGCGGACCACACAATGAGCAGTTCTTC.

This clone has only one observation. The chain links TRBV6-2 or TRBV6-3 to TRBJ2-3; 10 bases match TRBD1. Germline CDR1 and CDR2: MNHEY and SVGEGT. The CDR3 contains 15 residues. The junction had 7 bases not matched to a gene; V was cut back by 4 bases and J by 6 bases. The CDR3 loop is CASSSWTGGADTQYF. Here the CDR3 DNA reads TGTGCCAGCAGTTCCTGGACAGGGGGTGCGGATACGCAGTATTTT.

The chain joins TRBV5-4 to TRBJ2-7, with 8 bases aligning to TRBD2. This CDR3 contains 17 residues. V was clipped by 4 bases and J by 0 bases; unmatched bases: 12. CDR1 and CDR2 from the germline V gene are SGHNT and YYREEE (reference sequence). The CDR3 loop is CASSAGGGTPSSYEQYF. The DNA of the CDR3 is TGTGCCAGCAGCGCGGGGGGTGGGACCCCGAGCTCCTACGAGCAGTACTTC.

The chain has TRBV28 and TRBJ1-4; D is undetermined. Trimming removed 6 bases at V and 9 bases at J, with 17 bases between. The CDR3 has 14 residues. Germline assignment: CDR1 MDHEN and CDR2 SYDVKM. For the CDR3, the DNA is TGTGCCAGCAGCTTAACAGAGGGCGTGAAAAAACTGTTTTTT. Protein product: CASSLTEGVKKLFF.

This rearrangement joins TRBV7-2 to TRBJ1-2, with 9 bases aligning to TRBD1. V trimming: 5 bases; J trimming: 7 bases; junction bases outside the gene matches: 11. This CDR3 has 15 amino acids. The germline gives CDR1 SGHTA, CDR2 FQGNSA. Here the CDR3 reads CASSPPGQGLSGYTF. CDR3 bases: TGTGCCAGCAGCCCCCCGGGACAGGGCTTAAGTGGCTACACCTTC. Full variable domain (missing parts from reference TRBV7-2 and TRBJ1-2): GAGVSQSPSNKVTEKGKDVELRCDPISGHTALYWYRQSLGQGLEFLIYFQGNSAPDKSGLPSDRFSAERTGGSVSTLTIQRTQQEDSAVYLCASSPPGQGLSGYTFGSGTRLTVV.

The gene calls are TRBV5-6 and TRBJ1-5, with 8 nucleotides matching TRBD1. CDR1 SGHDT and CDR2 YYEEEE come from the germline V gene. CDR3 size: 16 residues. Germline trimming cut 1 base from V and 4 bases from J; bases unmatched to any gene: 7. The CDR3 loop is CASSLLRDRLNQPQHF. CDR3 coding DNA: TGTGCCAGCAGCTTGCTCCGGGACAGGCTGAATCAGCCCCAGCATTTT.

The chain uses TRBV2 and TRBJ2-5, with D hard to call. Germline V gives CDR1 SNHLY, CDR2 FYNNEI. This CDR3 has 12 residues. The V end was cut by 9 bases, the J end by 2 bases, with 10 bases between. The CDR3 region has the DNA TGTGCCAGTGGTGTCCTACAAGAGACCCAGTACTTC. Residues: CASGVLQETQYF. Based on the CDR3 plus reference TRBV2 and TRBJ2-5, the full variable domain is EPEVTQTPSHQVTQMGQEVILRCVPISNHLYFYWYRQILGQKVEFLVSFYNNEISEKSEIFDDQFSVERPDGSNFTLKIRSTKLEDSAMYFCASGVLQETQYFGPGTRLLVL.